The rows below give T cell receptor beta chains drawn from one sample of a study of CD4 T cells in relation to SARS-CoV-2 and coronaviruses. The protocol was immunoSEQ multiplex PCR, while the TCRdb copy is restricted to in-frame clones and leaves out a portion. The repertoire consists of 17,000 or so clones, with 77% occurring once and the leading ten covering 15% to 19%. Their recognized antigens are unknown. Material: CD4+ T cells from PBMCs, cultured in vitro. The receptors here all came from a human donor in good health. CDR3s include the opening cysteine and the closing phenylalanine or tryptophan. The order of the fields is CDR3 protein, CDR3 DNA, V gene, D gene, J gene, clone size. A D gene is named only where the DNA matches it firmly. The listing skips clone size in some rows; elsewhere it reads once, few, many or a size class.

cdr3_aa: CASSLSGSSYEQYF; cdr3_nt: TGTGCCAGCAGCCTAAGCGGGAGCTCCTACGAGCAGTACTTC; v_call: TRBV3-1/TRBV3-2; d_call: TRBD2; j_call: TRBJ2-7; clone_size: NA
cdr3_aa: CSVDFYNEQFF; cdr3_nt: TGCAGCGTTGACTTTTACAATGAGCAGTTCTTC; v_call: TRBV29-1; d_call: NA; j_call: TRBJ2-1; clone_size: NA
cdr3_aa: CASTIARKPLHF; cdr3_nt: TGTGCCAGCACCATTGCCCGGAAACCCCTCCACTTT; v_call: TRBV12-3/TRBV12-4; d_call: NA; j_call: TRBJ1-6; clone_size: once
cdr3_aa: CASITGSRGANEQYF; cdr3_nt: TGTGCCAGCATCACAGGTTCAAGAGGGGCCAACGAGCAGTACTTC; v_call: TRBV2; d_call: NA; j_call: TRBJ2-7; clone_size: few
cdr3_aa: CASSLGTTNEQFF; cdr3_nt: TGCGCCAGCAGCTTAGGGACTACCAATGAGCAGTTCTTC; v_call: TRBV5-1; d_call: TRBD2; j_call: TRBJ2-1; clone_size: NA
cdr3_aa: CASSASEGGNTGELFF; cdr3_nt: TGTGCCAGCAGTGCCTCCGAGGGGGGAAACACCGGGGAGCTGTTTTTT; v_call: TRBV6-1; d_call: NA; j_call: TRBJ2-2; clone_size: few
cdr3_aa: CASSTRPQTPYGYTF; cdr3_nt: TGTGCCAGCAGCACCAGGCCACAGACGCCCTATGGCTACACCTTC; v_call: TRBV11-2; d_call: NA; j_call: TRBJ1-2; clone_size: NA
cdr3_aa: CASSLVGQGNIQYF; cdr3_nt: TGTGCCAGCAGCTTGGTGGGTCAGGGAAACATTCAGTACTTC; v_call: TRBV5-6; d_call: NA; j_call: TRBJ2-4; clone_size: NA
cdr3_aa: CASIGYYYGYTF; cdr3_nt: TGTGCCAGTATCGGGTACTACTATGGCTACACCTTC; v_call: TRBV19; d_call: NA; j_call: TRBJ1-2; clone_size: NA
cdr3_aa: CASSPGLSETQYF; cdr3_nt: TGTGCCAGCTCACCCGGACTATCTGAGACCCAGTACTTC; v_call: TRBV18; d_call: NA; j_call: TRBJ2-5; clone_size: few
cdr3_aa: CASSQESSGRASTGELFF; cdr3_nt: TGTGCCAGCAGCCAAGAATCTAGCGGGAGGGCCTCCACCGGGGAGCTGTTTTTT; v_call: TRBV3-1/TRBV3-2; d_call: TRBD2; j_call: TRBJ2-2; clone_size: NA
cdr3_aa: CATSDLGSGTNNEQFF; cdr3_nt: TGTGCCACCAGTGATTTGGGGAGTGGGACTAACAATGAGCAGTTCTTC; v_call: TRBV24-1; d_call: TRBD2; j_call: TRBJ2-1; clone_size: NA
cdr3_aa: CASSATSRETQYF; cdr3_nt: TGTGCCAGCAGCGCGACTAGCAGAGAGACCCAGTACTTC; v_call: TRBV11-3; d_call: TRBD2; j_call: TRBJ2-5; clone_size: NA
cdr3_aa: CASSSGQVLSGANVLTF; cdr3_nt: TGCGCCAGCAGCTCCGGACAGGTCCTCTCTGGGGCCAACGTCCTGACTTTC; v_call: TRBV5-1; d_call: TRBD1; j_call: TRBJ2-6; clone_size: NA